Each of the 27 T cell receptor beta chains below was sequenced from the same sample in a study of CD8+ T cells in alopecia areata. Isolated RNA was reverse transcribed into cDNA used as the sequencing template. Assay used: immunoSEQ multiplex PCR; TCRdb lists only in-frame clones, some missing. In the table there are roughly 140,000 clones, approximately 60% of which are singletons. Sequenced material: CD8+ T cells sorted from blood. The receptors stem from a human donor in good health.

In this sample, this clone turned up a few times. The chain combines TRBV2 with TRBJ2-5, with 11 bases that match TRBD2. This CDR3 contains 16 residues. Germline V gene lookup returns CDR1 SNHLY and CDR2 FYNNEI. Trimming at V came to 0 bases and at J to 0 bases, leaving 0 bases not matched to a gene. The CDR3 reads CASSEALAGDQETQYF. CDR3 in DNA: TGTGCCAGCAGTGAAGCACTAGCGGGGGACCAAGAGACCCAGTACTTC.

This clone was picked up a small number of times. The chain carries TRBV7-9 and TRBJ1-1; D might be TRBD1 (6 bases). The CDR3 is 11 amino acids. Trimming cost V 7 bases and J 8 bases, with 11 bases left between them. Looked up from germline, CDR1 is SEHNR and CDR2 is FQNEAQ (reference sequence). Written as DNA, the CDR3 is TGTGCCAGCACGACAGGCTACGAAGCTTTCTTT. Its protein is CASTTGYEAFF. Variable domain in full (rest from reference TRBV7-9 and TRBJ1-1): DTGVSQNPRHKITKRGQNVTFRCDPISEHNRLYWYRQTLGQGPEFLTYFQNEAQLEKSRLLSDRFSAERPKGSFSTLEIQRTEQGDSAMYLCASTTGYEAFFGQGTRLTVV.

This chain links TRBV20-1 with TRBJ1-2; D unclear. From germline, CDR1 is DFQATT and CDR2 SNEGSKA (reference sequence). V lost 6 bases and J 8 bases, leaving 13 bases between the germline ends. The CDR3 consists of 11 residues. CDR3 region: CSANLLGGYTF. The CDR3 DNA sequence: TGCAGTGCCAACCTCTTGGGGGGCTACACCTTC.

This chain connects TRBV9 to TRBJ2-7; D gene ambiguous. The V end was cut by 3 bases, the J end by 5 bases, with 9 bases between. Germline CDR1 reads SGDLS; CDR2 reads YYNGEE. This CDR3 region has 12 residues. CDR3 sequence reads: CASSGSSDEQYF. The CDR3 DNA reads as TGTGCCAGCAGCGGAAGCTCTGACGAGCAGTACTTC.

This chain uses TRBV7-9 with TRBJ2-5, with D tentatively TRBD1 or TRBD2 (5 bases each). CDR3 length equals 14 residues. Germline CDR1 reads SEHNR; CDR2 reads FQNEAQ (reference sequence). Trimming took 1 base from V and 5 from J, leaving 11 bases between them. The CDR3: CASSLGGARETQYF. In nucleotides, the CDR3 is TGTGCCAGCAGCTTAGGAGGGGCACGCGAGACCCAGTACTTC.

The chain joins TRBV27 to TRBJ1-1; D is unresolved. V gave up 6 bases and J gave up 2 bases, with 7 bases separating them. The CDR3 runs to 12 residues. Per germline, CDR1 MNHEY and CDR2 SMNVEV (reference sequence). In DNA, the CDR3 is TGTGCCAGCAGAGGGTTAAACACTGAAGCTTTCTTT. Its translation is CASRGLNTEAFF.

The chain couples TRBV5-1 to TRBJ1-1; no clear D. Germline V CDR1 and CDR2: SGHRS, YFSETQ. CDR3 length: 13 amino acids. Trimming pared 0 bases from V and 1 base from J, leaving 4 bases between. This chain's CDR3 is CASSLDRNTEAFF. Here the CDR3 DNA reads TGCGCCAGCAGCTTGGATAGGAACACTGAAGCTTTCTTT.

This clone was seen more than once but under ten times. The rearrangement uses TRBV29-1 and TRBJ2-3, with 8 bases identical to TRBD2. The germline CDR1 and CDR2 sequences are SQVTM and ANQGSEA. After removal of 0 bases from V and 6 bases from J, the junction contained 11 bases not matched to a gene. This CDR3 contains 16 residues. CDR3 region: CSVEDRQRELGDTQYF. For the CDR3, the DNA is TGCAGCGTTGAAGATCGGCAGCGGGAGCTGGGCGATACGCAGTATTTT.

This chain connects TRBV29-1 to TRBJ2-3; 10 nucleotides match TRBD2. Germline lookup yields CDR1 SQVTM and CDR2 ANQGSEA. V lost 3 bases and J lost 0; bases outside the gene matches: 3. This CDR3 comprises 15 residues. In DNA form, the CDR3 reads TGCAGCGTTGACAAGACTAGCGGGAGCACAGATACGCAGTATTTT. It yields the protein CSVDKTSGSTDTQYF.

This clone was counted at least ten times. The rearrangement joins TRBV2 to TRBJ1-1; no firm D call. Germline CDR1 reads SNHLY; CDR2 reads FYNNEI. The V gene lost 6 bases and the J gene lost 4 bases, with 6 bases spanning the gap. The CDR3 is made up of 11 amino acids. CDR3 sequence: CASREATEAFF. The CDR3 DNA reads as TGTGCCAGCAGGGAGGCCACTGAAGCTTTCTTT.

The V call is TRBV13, the J call TRBJ1-1; no clear D gene. From germline, CDR1 is PRHDT and CDR2 FYEKMQ (reference sequence). This CDR3 region has 13 residues. Trimming took 1 base from V and 4 from J, leaving 7 bases between them. The CDR3 is CASSLASATEAFF. CDR3 DNA sequence: TGTGCCAGCAGCTTAGCATCGGCCACTGAAGCTTTCTTT.

The rearrangement joins TRBV25-1 to TRBJ2-1; D may be TRBD1 (5 bases). This CDR3 spans 14 amino acids. Germline V gene lookup returns CDR1 MGHDK and CDR2 SYGVNS. V gave up 1 base and J gave up 4 bases, with 8 bases separating them. CDR3 bases: TGTGCCAGCAGTGAATTTCAGGGTTACAATGAGCAGTTCTTC. Amino acids: CASSEFQGYNEQFF.

The V gene is TRBV5-4, the J gene TRBJ2-5, with TRBD2 matching over 12 bases. Trimming took 4 bases from V and 9 from J; bases not matched to a gene: 7. Germline-derived CDR1 and CDR2 are SGHNT and YYREEE (reference sequence). The CDR3 totals 14 residues. CDR3 in DNA: TGTGCCAGCAGCCGGACTAGCGGGACCTCCGCCCAGTACTTC. This codes for CASSRTSGTSAQYF.

About this clone itself: Within the sample, other DNA sequences also encode this same CDR3. The chain uses TRBV5-1 and TRBJ2-7; D remains unclear. The V gene's germline CDR1 is SGHRS and CDR2 YFSETQ. Trimming stripped 0 bases from V and 2 bases from J, with 6 bases between. This CDR3 has 13 amino acids. The CDR3 spells CASSLDSPYEQYF. For the CDR3, the DNA is TGCGCCAGCAGCTTGGACAGCCCCTACGAGCAGTACTTC.

The V call is TRBV29-1, the J call TRBJ2-1; weak D call: TRBD2 (6 bases). V lost 1 base and J lost 8, with 12 bases in between. The CDR3 extends over 13 amino acids. CDR1 SQVTM and CDR2 ANQGSEA come from the germline V gene. The CDR3 reads CSVEGLDGDEQFF. CDR3 nucleotides: TGCAGCGTTGAAGGACTAGACGGCGATGAGCAGTTCTTC.

The rearrangement links TRBV2 to TRBJ2-1; no reliable D call. This CDR3 comprises 11 residues. The germline V gene encodes CDR1 SNHLY and CDR2 FYNNEI. V was shortened by 7 bases and J by 4 bases, with 5 bases between the two germline ends. The CDR3 protein is CASTKYNEQFF. As DNA, the CDR3 is TGTGCCAGCACAAAATACAATGAGCAGTTCTTC.

This clone occurred a few times. V usage is TRBV29-1 and J usage is TRBJ2-7; a possible D gene is TRBD2 (6 bases). Germline lookup yields CDR1 SQVTM and CDR2 ANQGSEA. The CDR3 contains 13 residues. V was pared by 3 bases and J by 1 base, with 10 bases between. CDR3 in DNA: TGCAGCGTTGAGGAGGGAACTTCCTACGAGCAGTACTTC. Its translation: CSVEEGTSYEQYF.

The J gene is TRBJ2-3, the V gene TRBV14; unclear D gene. The CDR3 totals 14 residues. In germline, CDR1 is SGHDN, CDR2 FVKESK. V was shortened by 3 bases and J by 0 bases, with 7 bases between the two germline ends. The CDR3 coding sequence is TGTGCCAGCAGCCAGAGTGGAAGCACAGATACGCAGTATTTT. Its translation: CASSQSGSTDTQYF.

CDR3 DNA: TGTGCCAGCAGCCATCCCGAGGGGATCCAAGAGACCCAGTACTTC. Translated, it gives CASSHPEGIQETQYF. The rearrangement links TRBV6-5 to TRBJ2-5; the D gene could be TRBD1 or TRBD2 (5 bases each). Germline CDR1 reads MNHEY; CDR2 reads SVGAGI. The CDR3 length is 15 residues. V was cut by 6 bases and J by 1 base, with 15 bases left in between.

The DNA for the CDR3 is TGCAGCGTGGACCTAAGGCTAGCGGGAGGGCCTTTAGTAGAGACCCAGTACTTC. This codes for CSVDLRLAGGPLVETQYF. The rearrangement links TRBV29-1 to TRBJ2-5; the match to TRBD2 covers 12 bases. The CDR3 totals 18 residues. The V gene end was trimmed by 6 bases and the J gene end by 4 bases; junction bases not matched to a gene: 18. Per the germline V gene, CDR1 is SQVTM and CDR2 is ANQGSEA.

CDR3 in DNA: TGTGCCAGCAGCTCAGGGGTCTACGAGCAGTACTTC. Residues: CASSSGVYEQYF. The chain has TRBV11-2 and TRBJ2-7; possibly TRBD1 for D (6 bases). The CDR3 has 12 amino acids. V dropped 4 bases and J dropped 3 bases, with 7 bases sitting between them. CDR1 and CDR2 (germline): SGHAT, FQNNGV.

The CDR3, as DNA: TGTGCCAGCAGCTTTACTAGCGGGAGAGACAATGAGCAGTTCTTC. Translating gives CASSFTSGRDNEQFF. The V gene is TRBV7-9, the J gene TRBJ2-1; TRBD2 agrees at 11 bases. The CDR3 spans 15 residues. Trimming cost V 3 bases and J 5 bases; bases outside gene matches: 3. CDR1 is SEHNR and CDR2 is FQNEAQ in the germline V gene (reference sequence).

The chain joins TRBV6-4 to TRBJ2-5; 12 nucleotides line up with TRBD2. CDR1 MRHNA and CDR2 SNTAGT come from the germline V gene. This CDR3 spans 15 amino acids. V trimming: 6 bases; J trimming: 4 bases; junction bases outside the gene matches: 6. DNA of the CDR3: TGTGCCAGCAGCCGACTAGCGGGAGAGGGAGAGACCCAGTACTTC. Amino acids: CASSRLAGEGETQYF.

V gene TRBV29-1 combines with J gene TRBJ2-2, with a possible D match to TRBD2 (5 bases). Per the germline V gene, CDR1 is SQVTM and CDR2 is ANQGSEA. CDR3 length: 16 amino acids. Trimming shortened V by 5 bases and J by 3 bases, and 19 bases separated the two germline ends. The CDR3 region is CSVPLRGSADTGELFF. In DNA, the CDR3 is TGCAGCGTTCCCCTCCGGGGTAGCGCGGACACCGGGGAGCTGTTTTTT.

The gene calls are TRBV29-1 and TRBJ2-7, with D perhaps matching TRBD2 (6 bases). Trimming removed 4 bases at V and 3 bases at J, with 19 bases between. CDR3 length: 15 residues. Germline CDR1 SQVTM, CDR2 ANQGSEA. Here the CDR3 reads CSVAVSGTSFYEQYF. The CDR3 region has the DNA TGCAGCGTTGCCGTGTCTGGGACTTCCTTCTACGAGCAGTACTTC.

J is TRBJ2-3 and V is TRBV6-6; no reliable D call. The germline gives CDR1 MNHNY, CDR2 SVGAGI (reference sequence). Trimming left V 10 bases short and J 2 bases short, with 22 bases between. The length of the CDR3 is 16 residues. The CDR3 spells CATKVVGWPLTDTQYF. The CDR3 DNA reads as TGTGCCACCAAGGTAGTAGGATGGCCCCTCACAGATACGCAGTATTTT.

The chain combines TRBV29-1 with TRBJ2-4; tentative D call: TRBD2 (5 bases). Per germline, CDR1 SQVTM and CDR2 ANQGSEA. The length of the CDR3 is 13 residues. V was pared by 3 bases and J by 6 bases, with 12 bases between. The CDR3, as DNA: TGCAGCGTTGAGGGCCCGGGGAGAAACATTCAGTACTTC. This gives the protein CSVEGPGRNIQYF.